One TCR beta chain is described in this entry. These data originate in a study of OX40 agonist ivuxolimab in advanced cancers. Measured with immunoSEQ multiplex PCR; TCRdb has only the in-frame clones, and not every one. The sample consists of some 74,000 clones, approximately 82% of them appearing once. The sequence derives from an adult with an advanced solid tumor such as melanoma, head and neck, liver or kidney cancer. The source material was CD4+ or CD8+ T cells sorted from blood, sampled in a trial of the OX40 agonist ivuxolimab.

Here the CDR3 reads CASSPGTSRLEQYF. DNA for the CDR3: TGTGCCAGCTCACCAGGGACTAGCCGCCTCGAGCAGTACTTC. The chain couples TRBV18 to TRBJ2-7; 9 nucleotides line up with TRBD2. CDR3 length: 14 amino acids. Germline CDR1 and CDR2: KGHSH and LQKENI. Losses at the gene ends were 2 bases for V and 6 bases for J; bases not matched to a gene: 5.